The 12 T cell receptor beta chains in this list originate from one sample, sequenced in a study of shared clonotypes between healthy human individuals. The repertoire was sequenced with immunoSEQ multiplex PCR; TCRdb's copy has only in-frame clones and lacks some. The data contain about 550,000 clones, roughly 96% of them singletons. The naive CD8 fraction comprised CD45RO-negative cells positively selected for CCR7 and excluded terminally differentiated effector memory CD45RA+ cells. The sequencing sample was made of naive CD8+ T cells sorted from blood. These receptors originate from a woman aged 30 to 39 in good health.

The rearrangement uses TRBV7-9 and TRBJ1-5; D ambiguous. CDR3 length: 12 amino acids. V lost 5 bases, J lost 4 bases, and 6 bases lay in between. CDR1 and CDR2 from the germline V gene are SEHNR and FQNEAQ (reference sequence). CDR3 protein: CASSGANQPQHF. CDR3 nucleotides: TGTGCCAGCAGCGGAGCAAATCAGCCCCAGCATTTT. The variable domain in full, completed from reference TRBV7-9 and TRBJ1-5, reads DTGVSQNPRHKITKRGQNVTFRCDPISEHNRLYWYRQTLGQGPEFLTYFQNEAQLEKSRLLSDRFSAERPKGSFSTLEIQRTEQGDSAMYLCASSGANQPQHFGDGTRLSIL.

The DNA of the CDR3 is TGTGCCAGCAGTGAACCTCGGACAGAATGGGGCTACACCTTC. Translation: CASSEPRTEWGYTF. The chain joins TRBV2 to TRBJ1-2; weak D call: TRBD1 (6 bases). This CDR3 contains 14 residues. With 2 bases removed from V and 8 bases from J, the gap between germline ends came to 15 bases. CDR1 is SNHLY and CDR2 is FYNNEI in the germline V gene.

J is TRBJ1-4 and V is TRBV19; unclear D gene. CDR3 length equals 12 residues. The V gene lost 8 bases and the J gene lost 5 bases, with 9 bases spanning the gap. CDR1 is LNHDA and CDR2 is SQIVND in the germline V gene (reference sequence). The CDR3, as DNA: TGTGCCAGTGGAAAGTTAAATGAAAAACTGTTTTTT. It translates to CASGKLNEKLFF. The whole variable domain, filled in from reference TRBV19 and TRBJ1-4, reads DGGITQSPKYLFRKEGQNVTLSCEQNLNHDAMYWYRQDPGQGLRLIYYSQIVNDFQKGDIAEGYSVSREKKESFPLTVTSAQKNPTAFYLCASGKLNEKLFFGSGTQLSVL.

The V call is TRBV11-2, the J call TRBJ1-1; tentatively, D is TRBD1 (5 bases). Germline V CDR1 and CDR2: SGHAT, FQNNGV. The V gene lost 5 bases and the J gene lost 10 bases, with 17 bases spanning the gap. CDR3 length: 13 residues. The CDR3: CASSRLLDTGAFF. The CDR3, as DNA: TGTGCCAGCAGCAGGCTTCTGGACACGGGAGCTTTCTTT.

The chain links TRBV5-5 to TRBJ1-2; no reliable D call. Trimming removed 4 bases at V and 0 bases at J, with 7 bases between. This CDR3 has 13 amino acids. Germline values: CDR1 SGHKS, CDR2 YYEKEE (reference sequence). The CDR3 loop reads CASSPGTNYGYTF. The CDR3, as DNA: TGTGCCAGCAGCCCGGGAACTAACTATGGCTACACCTTC.

The sample holds one count of this clone. V usage is TRBV6-1 and J usage is TRBJ2-1, with TRBD2 matching over 9 bases. Trimming at V came to 5 bases and at J to 4 bases, leaving 3 bases not matched to a gene. Looked up from germline, CDR1 is MNHNS and CDR2 is SASEGT. This CDR3 is built from 14 residues. The CDR3 bases are TGTGCCAGCAGTCCGACTAGCGGTTACAATGAGCAGTTCTTC. Translation gives CASSPTSGYNEQFF.

This sequence joins TRBV2 and TRBJ2-3, with 15 bases matching TRBD2. Germline CDR1 is SNHLY and CDR2 is FYNNEI. This CDR3 spans 16 amino acids. The V gene end was trimmed by 9 bases and the J gene end by 8 bases; junction bases not matched to a gene: 12. The CDR3 DNA reads TGTGCCAGGGGGACTAGCGGGAGGACAGCCTTGGCTACGCAGTATTTT. Translating it yields CARGTSGRTALATQYF.

DNA of the CDR3: TGTGCCAGCAGCCCCACTAATCAGCCCCAGCATTTT. Protein sequence: CASSPTNQPQHF. The V call is TRBV7-2, the J call TRBJ1-5, with D unresolved. Germline values: CDR1 SGHTA, CDR2 FQGNSA. The CDR3 extends over 12 amino acids. V was clipped by 5 bases and J by 4 bases, with 6 bases between them. The whole variable domain, filled in from reference TRBV7-2 and TRBJ1-5, reads GAGVSQSPSNKVTEKGKDVELRCDPISGHTALYWYRQSLGQGLEFLIYFQGNSAPDKSGLPSDRFSAERTGGSVSTLTIQRTQQEDSAVYLCASSPTNQPQHFGDGTRLSIL.

Points on this clone: The same CDR3 also results from other DNA sequences found in this sample. This chain uses TRBV27 with TRBJ1-1; D not certain. In germline, CDR1 is MNHEY, CDR2 SMNVEV (reference sequence). CDR3 length equals 13 residues. V lost 3 bases and J lost 1, with 6 bases in between. CDR3 sequence: CASSLGANTEAFF. CDR3 bases: TGTGCCAGCAGTTTGGGCGCGAACACTGAAGCTTTCTTT.

This chain joins TRBV27 and TRBJ2-7; 10 nucleotides align to TRBD1. V shed 5 bases, J shed 3 bases, and the junction held 7 bases outside the gene matches. Germline lookup yields CDR1 MNHEY and CDR2 SMNVEV (reference sequence). The length of the CDR3 is 15 residues. Here the CDR3 DNA reads TGTGCCAGCAGTCCCGGACAGGGGGTTGGCTACGAGCAGTACTTC. As protein: CASSPGQGVGYEQYF.

V usage is TRBV6-1 and J usage is TRBJ2-7; D ambiguous. Germline CDR1 and CDR2: MNHNS and SASEGT. The V end lost 5 bases, the J end lost 3 bases, and 14 bases lay between the germline ends. The CDR3 is 14 residues long. The CDR3 nucleotides read TGTGCCAGCAGTTCGGCCAGGCTCGTCTACGAGCAGTACTTC. It specifies CASSSARLVYEQYF.

V gene TRBV29-1 combines with J gene TRBJ2-7; D remains unclear. The V and J ends lost 4 bases and 6 bases respectively, with 13 bases between them. Looked up from germline, CDR1 is SQVTM and CDR2 is ANQGSEA. The CDR3 runs 12 residues. This chain's CDR3 is CSVVALAGEQYF. The CDR3 DNA is TGCAGCGTTGTGGCCTTAGCAGGCGAGCAGTACTTC.